The T cell receptor (beta chain) described here comes from a study of blood T cell repertoires in COVID-19. Overall study: Acute-phase and convalescent COVID-19 samples originated in the United States, Italy and Spain. The cDNA or gDNA used as material had been derived from T cells, B-cell-depleted T cells, or PBMCs.

Original processing methods: Nucleated cell number was recorded as an estimate derived from reference gene primer amplification. The method was immunoSEQ multiplex PCR; TCRdb's version includes in-frame clones alone and lacks a portion of them. The DNA gave D and trimming, while V, J and clone size come from that table. The sample shows around 95,000 clones, 90% of them seen only once. The CDR3 is 16 amino acids. V shed 2 bases and J shed 5 bases, with 17 bases lying between them. The germline V gene encodes CDR1 SGHNT and CDR2 YENEEA. The sequenced sample consisted of peripheral blood. The TCR originated in a man in his fifties with acute or convalescent COVID-19. The chain combines TRBV11-3 with TRBJ2-3; D might be TRBD2 (6 bases). CDR3 coding DNA: TGTGCCAGCAGCTTAACCCCCGGGGGTTTCAGAGATACGCAGTATTTT. It encodes CASSLTPGGFRDTQYF.